This TCR beta chain was identified during a study of identical twins. All donors were healthy Caucasians. TCRdb processed the 5' RACE reads anew with MiXCR; each CDR3 protein has one entry. The table shows around 480,000 distinct CDR3 sequences, with approximately 15% occurring only once. There are a few counts of this clonotype. The antigen remains undetermined. Study findings and constraints: Twin-shared out-of-frame alpha sequences were enriched for low generation probability. Abundant cord blood beta clonotypes carried fewer insertions; memory repertoires showed none.

V was shortened by 7 bases and J by 2 bases, with 8 bases between the two germline ends. Germline loops: CDR1 MNHEY, CDR2 SVGAGI. This CDR3 comprises 12 residues. The same specimen was also included in a second study, on yellow fever vaccine responses in identical twins.

The V gene is TRBV6-5, the J gene TRBJ2-5; D gene unclear. Sequencing used CD4+ T cells sorted from blood. The TCR originated in a woman aged 18-30 years in good health. The CDR3 region has the DNA TGTGCCAGCAAGAGGCCACAAGAGACCCAGTACTTC. It yields the protein CASKRPQETQYF.